A selection of T cell receptor beta chains follows, all from one sample in a study of blood T cell repertoires in COVID-19. Profiled with immunoSEQ multiplex PCR; TCRdb holds only in-frame clones, not every one. The sample carries roughly 200,000 clones, approximately 80% recorded once. Sample: peripheral blood. These receptors originate from a man aged 40-49 years with acute or convalescent COVID-19. Both conserved end residues are part of each CDR3. D genes are given only for firm matches. Rows may omit the clone size; those that give it use once, few, many or a size class.

TRBJ1-5 | . | . | TRBV6-2/TRBV6-3 | CASSPRDQPQHF | TGTGCCAGCAGTCCCAGGGATCAGCCCCAGCATTTT
TRBJ2-5 | TRBD1 | . | TRBV7-9 | CASRGQIQETQYF | TGTGCCAGCAGGGGACAGATACAAGAGACCCAGTACTTC
TRBJ1-1 | . | . | TRBV12-3/TRBV12-4 | CASSSESRTEAFF | TGTGCCAGCAGTTCGGAGAGTAGGACTGAAGCTTTCTTT
TRBJ2-1 | TRBD2 | once | TRBV30 | CARSGTSVENEQFF | TGTGCCAGATCCGGGACTAGCGTAGAGAATGAGCAGTTCTTC
TRBJ1-1 | TRBD1 | . | TRBV5-1 | CASSPGTGGIGAFF | TGCGCCAGCAGCCCCGGGACAGGGGGCATCGGAGCTTTCTTT
TRBJ1-6 | TRBD1 | . | TRBV5-1 | CASSPEQGAMSPLHF | TGCGCCAGCAGCCCCGAACAGGGGGCTATGTCACCCCTCCACTTT
TRBJ2-5 | TRBD2 | . | TRBV19 | CATQGLAGELQETQYF | TGTGCCACCCAGGGACTAGCGGGAGAGCTTCAAGAGACCCAGTACTTC
TRBJ1-3 | . | . | TRBV7-9 | CASSPRDSPRGNTIYF | TGTGCCAGCAGCCCCCGGGACTCCCCTAGAGGAAACACCATATATTTT
TRBJ2-4 | TRBD1 | . | TRBV18 | CASSELKGALTKNIQYF | TGTGCCAGCTCAGAGCTGAAGGGGGCCCTAACCAAAAACATTCAGTACTTC
TRBJ1-6 | . | once | TRBV25-1 | CASSALLSSPLHF | TGTGCCAGCAGTGCGCTCCTCAGTTCACCCCTCCACTTT
TRBJ2-7 | . | . | TRBV2 | CASSSGVSYEQYF | TGTGCCAGCAGTTCCGGGGTTTCCTACGAGCAGTACTTC
TRBJ1-5 | . | . | TRBV5-5 | CASSLREYSNQPQHF | TGTGCCAGCAGCTTGAGAGAATATAGCAATCAGCCCCAGCATTTT
TRBJ2-5 | TRBD1 | . | TRBV18 | CASSPRTGHKETQYF | TGTGCCAGCTCACCCCGGACAGGTCACAAGGAGACCCAGTACTTC
TRBJ1-3 | . | . | TRBV27 | CASGRGDSGNTIYF | TGTGCCAGCGGCCGGGGGGACTCTGGAAACACCATATATTTT
TRBJ2-1 | . | . | TRBV30 | CAWSRGGGFFEQFF | TGTGCCTGGAGTCGAGGGGGGGGGTTTTTTGAGCAGTTCTTC
TRBJ1-1 | . | . | TRBV7-3 | CASSPVGGNTEAFF | TGTGCCAGCAGCCCCGTCGGCGGGAACACTGAAGCTTTCTTT
TRBJ2-7 | TRBD1 | . | TRBV5-6 | CASSPDRGYEQYF | TGTGCCAGCAGCCCCGACAGGGGCTACGAGCAGTACTTC
TRBJ2-1 | TRBD2 | . | TRBV7-9 | CASSFLAGVNEQFF | TGTGCCAGCAGCTTCCTAGCGGGAGTTAATGAGCAGTTCTTC
TRBJ2-1 | TRBD2 | few | TRBV7-3 | CASSHSGRGNEQFF | TGTGCCAGCAGCCATAGCGGGAGGGGTAATGAGCAGTTCTTC
TRBJ1-5 | TRBD1 | . | TRBV10-3 | CAISEDRGRQPQHF | TGTGCCATCAGTGAGGACAGGGGTCGCCAGCCCCAGCATTTT
TRBJ2-3 | TRBD2 | . | TRBV19 | CASSIDLAGTVSDTQYF | TGTGCCAGTAGTATAGATCTAGCGGGGACCGTATCAGATACGCAGTATTTT
TRBJ1-2 | TRBD1 | . | TRBV19 | CASTYRDRETYGYTF | TGTGCCAGTACGTACCGGGACAGGGAAACTTATGGCTACACCTTC
TRBJ2-7 | TRBD2 | . | TRBV20-1 | CSAGGGYEQYF | TGCAGTGCTGGGGGGGGGTACGAGCAGTACTTC
TRBJ2-1 | . | once | TRBV6-5 | CASSPRYNEQFF | TGTGCCAGCAGTCCCCGTTACAATGAGCAGTTCTTC
TRBJ1-2 | . | . | TRBV5-4 | CASSPSTGYGYTF | TGTGCCAGCAGCCCCTCTACAGGGTATGGCTACACCTTC
TRBJ2-7 | TRBD1 | once | TRBV19 | CASRNSQGMGSYEQYF | TGTGCCAGTAGAAACTCACAGGGGATGGGGTCCTACGAGCAGTACTTC
TRBJ2-6 | TRBD1 | . | TRBV4-1 | CASSQLQGNSGANVLTF | TGCGCCAGCAGCCAATTACAGGGGAACTCTGGGGCCAACGTCCTGACTTTC
TRBJ1-1 | TRBD1 | . | TRBV6-2/TRBV6-3 | CASSPPGTGGTEAFF | TGTGCCAGCAGTCCCCCCGGGACAGGGGGAACTGAAGCTTTCTTT
TRBJ1-5 | . | . | TRBV6-5 | CASRPDRNQPQHF | TGTGCCAGCAGACCCGACAGGAATCAGCCCCAGCATTTT
TRBJ1-2 | TRBD1 | . | TRBV5-1 | CASSSGTGGADYGYTF | TGCGCCAGCAGTTCCGGGACAGGGGGCGCGGACTATGGCTACACCTTC
TRBJ2-7 | . | once | TRBV27 | CASRDYPYEQYF | TGTGCCAGCAGAGACTATCCCTACGAGCAGTACTTC
TRBJ1-1 | . | . | TRBV5-1 | CASSLTANTEAFF | TGCGCCAGCAGCTTGACAGCTAACACTGAAGCTTTCTTT
TRBJ1-2 | . | many | TRBV6-5 | CASSLRRTTNYGYTF | TGTGCCAGCAGTCTCCGACGGACTACTAACTATGGCTACACCTTC
TRBJ1-2 | . | . | TRBV14 | CASSPLQAGPANYGYTF | TGTGCCAGCAGCCCCCTACAGGCAGGGCCCGCAAACTATGGCTACACCTTC
TRBJ2-2 | . | . | TRBV15 | CATSGDSPETGELFF | TGTGCCACCAGCGGTGACAGCCCCGAGACCGGGGAGCTGTTTTTT
TRBJ1-4 | . | . | TRBV4-3 | CASSPGVQEKLFF | TGCGCCAGCAGCCCCGGCGTACAGGAAAAACTGTTTTTT
TRBJ2-7 | TRBD1 | once | TRBV7-6 | CASSLERGRMGKNEQYF | TGTGCCAGCAGCTTGGAAAGGGGGCGCATGGGGAAAAACGAGCAGTACTTC
TRBJ2-7 | . | . | TRBV27 | CASSPFAGSVTYEQYF | TGTGCCAGCAGTCCTTTCGCGGGGAGTGTTACCTACGAGCAGTACTTC
TRBJ2-7 | TRBD1 | . | TRBV9 | CASSAGQGAYYEQYF | TGTGCCAGCAGTGCGGGACAGGGAGCGTACTACGAGCAGTACTTC
TRBJ1-6 | TRBD1 | . | TRBV30 | CAWGTGSGSYNSPLHF | TGTGCCTGGGGGACAGGGTCTGGGTCCTATAATTCACCCCTCCACTTT
TRBJ1-2 | TRBD1 | . | TRBV19 | CASSQDREPYGYTF | TGTGCCAGTTCCCAAGACAGGGAGCCCTATGGCTACACCTTC